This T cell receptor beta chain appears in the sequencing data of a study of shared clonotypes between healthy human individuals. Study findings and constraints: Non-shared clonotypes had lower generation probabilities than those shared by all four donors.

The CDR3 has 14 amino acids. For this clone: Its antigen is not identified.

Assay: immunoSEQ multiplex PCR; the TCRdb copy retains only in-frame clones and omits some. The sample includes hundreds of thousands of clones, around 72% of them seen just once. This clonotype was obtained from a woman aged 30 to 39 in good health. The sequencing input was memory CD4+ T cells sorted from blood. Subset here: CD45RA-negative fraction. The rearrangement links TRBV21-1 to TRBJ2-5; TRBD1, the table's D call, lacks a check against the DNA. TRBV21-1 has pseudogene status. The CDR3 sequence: CASLPDRRKETQYF. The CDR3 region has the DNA TGTGCCAGCCTACCGGACAGGCGGAAAGAGACCCAGTACTTC.